This entry lists 7 T cell receptor beta chains sequenced from one sample in a study of cytomegalovirus exposure and HLA in healthy donors. Use of 60 Vbeta and 13 Jbeta primers characterized the PCR. Method: immunoSEQ multiplex PCR; TCRdb's copy keeps in-frame clones and lacks some. Counted here are around 120,000 clones, over 65% occurring once; the ten biggest clones make up around 2.7%. Sequencing was carried out using PBMCs. The receptors were gathered from a woman in her 40s in good health and CMV-seropositive.

This chain connects TRBV29-1 to TRBJ1-2; 9 positions match TRBD1. Germline CDR1 and CDR2: SQVTM and ANQGSEA. The CDR3 sequence is 14 residues long. Trimming took 1 base from V and 0 from J; bases not matched to a gene: 0. The CDR3 protein is CSVEGTGANYGYTF. The CDR3 DNA is TGCAGCGTTGAAGGGACAGGGGCTAACTATGGCTACACCTTC.

The rearrangement joins TRBV7-9 to TRBJ2-3; D is possibly TRBD1 (6 bases). Germline V gene lookup returns CDR1 SEHNR and CDR2 FQNEAQ (reference sequence). Trimming cost V 5 bases and J 1 base, with 10 bases left between them. CDR3 length: 14 residues. The CDR3 DNA is TGTGCCAGCAGCCCCGAGGGGGGCACAGATACGCAGTATTTT. Translation gives CASSPEGGTDTQYF. The full variable domain, completed using reference TRBV7-9 and TRBJ2-3, is DTGVSQNPRHKITKRGQNVTFRCDPISEHNRLYWYRQTLGQGPEFLTYFQNEAQLEKSRLLSDRFSAERPKGSFSTLEIQRTEQGDSAMYLCASSPEGGTDTQYFGPGTRLTVL.

The gene calls are TRBV4-1 and TRBJ2-7, with 9 bases fitting TRBD1. This CDR3 is 15 amino acids long. The germline V gene encodes CDR1 MGHRA and CDR2 YSYEKL. The V and J ends lost 4 bases and 5 bases, in that order; junction bases with no gene match: 9. In DNA form, the CDR3 reads TGCGCCAGCAGCCCCGGACAGGGGTTAAGCAACGAGCAGTACTTC. Protein: CASSPGQGLSNEQYF.

CDR3 nucleotide sequence: TGCGCCAGCAGCTTGGGACAGCTGGGCCGCGAGCAGTACTTC. This sequence encodes CASSLGQLGREQYF. This sequence joins TRBV5-1 and TRBJ2-7; possible D gene TRBD1, 5 bases. The germline gives CDR1 SGHRS, CDR2 YFSETQ. The CDR3 covers 14 residues. The germline V and J ends were trimmed by 0 bases and 6 bases, with 13 bases remaining between them.

The chain employs TRBV6-1 and TRBJ1-6; D uncertain. Germline CDR1 MNHNS, CDR2 SASEGT. Trimming stripped 2 bases from V and 4 bases from J, with 12 bases between. The CDR3 loop spans 16 amino acids. CDR3 DNA: TGTGCCAGCAGTGAAAGAGTGGGAGGGTATAATTCACCCCTCCACTTT. It specifies CASSERVGGYNSPLHF.

This chain connects TRBV6-5 to TRBJ2-7; 8 bases align to TRBD1. J lost 7 bases, V lost 6 bases, and 8 bases had no gene match. Looked up from germline, CDR1 is MNHEY and CDR2 is SVGAGI. The CDR3 contains 13 residues. CDR3 region: CASSRTGSGEQYF. As DNA, the CDR3 is TGTGCCAGCAGCCGGACAGGGTCTGGTGAGCAGTACTTC.

The J gene is TRBJ1-6, the V gene TRBV9; a possible D gene is TRBD1 (6 bases). This CDR3 spans 15 amino acids. V dropped 1 base and J dropped 7 bases, with 12 bases sitting between them. In germline, CDR1 is SGDLS, CDR2 YYNGEE. The CDR3, as DNA: TGTGCCAGCAGCGTATCCGGACAGCCCAATTCACCCCTCCACTTT. It encodes CASSVSGQPNSPLHF.